This TCR beta chain was retrieved from a study of Graves' ophthalmopathy and Graves' hyperthyroidism. The germline CDR1 and CDR2 sequences are ENHRY and SYGVKD. The CDR3 spans 14 residues. Excluded were patients with other autoimmune diseases, uncontrolled infections, pregnancy or lactation. This clonotype occurred many times. As yet, its antigen is unknown. One end of the junction is discordant with germline, which a read error may explain. The study, taken as a whole, reports: With roughly 65% sensitivity and approximately 73% specificity, the model predicted ophthalmopathy progression.

Amplification from RNA transcripts yielded the TCR beta CDR3 regions. Second-round multiplex PCR came after a first-round RT-PCR that employed HTBI primers. In TCRdb, the multiplex PCR reads were re-called with MiXCR into one record per CDR3 protein. The profile shows around 670,000 distinct CDR3 sequences, roughly 41% of them singletons. The receptor was isolated from an adult man with Graves' ophthalmopathy. Sequencing used peripheral blood. The chain uses TRBV10-3 and TRBJ2-7; weak D call: TRBD2 (5 bases). The CDR3 bases are TGTGCCAGCAGTGGAGGTCCTGGAACCTACGAGCAGTACTTC. Amino acids: CASSGGPGTYEQYF.